This passage covers 21 T cell receptor beta chains from one sample sequenced in a study of T cells after yellow fever vaccination. TCRdb redid the calling of the 5' RACE reads with MiXCR, one entry per CDR3 protein. The sample includes around 250,000 distinct CDR3 sequences, less than 8.5% of them seen just once. The input for sequencing was CD4+ T cells sorted from PBMCs, taken 15 days after the yellow fever booster vaccination. These receptors came from a man aged 25-40 years who received the YFV17D yellow fever vaccine.

V and J are TRBV20-1 and TRBJ2-1, with D maybe TRBD1 (6 bases). With 3 bases removed from V and 4 bases from J, the gap between germline ends came to 22 bases. The CDR3 covers 17 residues. The germline CDR1 and CDR2 sequences are DFQATT and SNEGSKA (reference sequence). The CDR3 coding sequence is TGCAGTGCTAGTCTTTTGGCGGTGGGACAAAATTACAATGAGCAGTTCTTC. Its translation: CSASLLAVGQNYNEQFF.

This clonotype was counted many times. The chain has TRBV7-9 and TRBJ2-2, with TRBD2 matching 7 bases. The CDR3 length is 14 residues. Germline CDR1 and CDR2: SEHNR and FQNEAQ (reference sequence). Trimming removed 3 bases from V and 5 bases from J; junction bases left unmatched: 3. CDR3 nucleotides: TGTGCCAGCAGCTTGAAGCGGGAAACCGGGGAGCTGTTTTTT. It specifies CASSLKRETGELFF.

This clonotype has a count of ten or more. The chain uses TRBV7-6 and TRBJ2-2, with D possibly TRBD2 on 5 matching bases. V gave up 5 bases and J gave up 1 base, with 11 bases separating them. The CDR3 has 15 residues. The germline V gene has CDR1 SGHVS and CDR2 FNYEAQ. The CDR3 protein is CASSPRAENTGELFF. DNA for the CDR3: TGTGCCAGCAGCCCGCGGGCAGAGAACACCGGGGAGCTGTTTTTT.

In this sample, this clonotype turned up many times. The chain carries TRBV5-6 and TRBJ2-1; 8 bases are a match to TRBD2. Germline values: CDR1 SGHDT, CDR2 YYEEEE. J lost 3 bases, V lost 6 bases, and 5 bases had no gene match. This CDR3 region has 14 residues. Written as DNA, the CDR3 is TGTGCCAGCAAGAGGCGGGAGGTCTACAATGAGCAGTTCTTC. It translates to CASKRREVYNEQFF.

J is TRBJ1-5 and V is TRBV20-1; 7 nucleotides agree with TRBD1. Trimming removed 0 bases from V and 4 bases from J; junction bases left unmatched: 3. Germline V lookup: CDR1 DFQATT, CDR2 SNEGSKA (reference sequence). CDR3 length: 14 residues. CDR3 in DNA: TGCAGTGCTAGAGATCCGGACAGGAATCAGCCCCAGCATTTT. Protein sequence: CSARDPDRNQPQHF.

This clonotype was seen many times. The chain recombines TRBV12-3 or TRBV12-4 with TRBJ2-1; D uncertain. V lost 3 bases to trimming and J lost 7 bases, with 10 bases between them. This CDR3 contains 13 residues. The CDR3 region is CASSLFAANEQFF. DNA of the CDR3: TGTGCCAGCAGTTTGTTCGCAGCGAATGAGCAGTTCTTC.

This clonotype was observed a handful of times. The chain combines TRBV11-2 with TRBJ2-1; D ambiguous. Per germline, CDR1 SGHAT and CDR2 FQNNGV. Trimming stripped 4 bases from V and 9 bases from J, with 10 bases between. CDR3 size: 12 residues. CDR3 amino acids: CASSSRVSEQFF. The DNA for the CDR3 is TGTGCCAGCAGCTCTCGGGTCAGTGAGCAGTTCTTC.

This clonotype was found a few times. This CDR3 is CASSEGTSGGEQFF. The CDR3 nucleotides are TGCGCCAGCAGCGAGGGGACTAGCGGAGGTGAGCAGTTCTTC. V gene TRBV5-1 combines with J gene TRBJ2-1, with TRBD2 matching over 11 bases. The CDR3 extends over 14 amino acids. Trimming took 4 bases from V and 9 from J; bases not matched to a gene: 6. Germline CDR1 SGHRS, CDR2 YFSETQ.

This clonotype was picked up a small number of times. The chain employs TRBV7-2 and TRBJ2-3, with unresolved D. Trimming shortened V by 1 base and J by 8 bases, and 16 bases separated the two germline ends. CDR3 size: 15 residues. Germline loops: CDR1 SGHTA, CDR2 FQGNSA. CDR3 DNA sequence: TGTGCCAGCAGCTTAGTGGCTAGAGAGATTGGTACGCAGTATTTT. Its translation is CASSLVAREIGTQYF.

The V and J genes are TRBV20-1 and TRBJ2-5, with D maybe TRBD2 (6 bases). Germline V gene data show CDR1 as DFQATT and CDR2 as SNEGSKA (reference sequence). V lost 6 bases, J lost 0 bases, and 11 bases lay in between. The CDR3 is 13 residues long. This chain's CDR3 is CSATRPNQETQYF. Written as DNA, the CDR3 is TGCAGTGCGACTAGACCCAACCAAGAGACCCAGTACTTC.

In this sample, this clonotype turned up many times. The chain joins TRBV19 to TRBJ1-1, with D unresolved. CDR3 length: 14 residues. Trimming pared 1 base from V and 4 bases from J, leaving 10 bases between. Germline V gene sequence: CDR1 LNHDA, CDR2 SQIVND (reference sequence). Written as DNA, the CDR3 is TGTGCCAGTAGTATAGGGAAGGGCGGCACTGAAGCTTTCTTT. The encoded protein is CASSIGKGGTEAFF.

This clonotype was detected many times. The V call is TRBV7-2, the J call TRBJ2-3; TRBD2 matches at 12 bases. V trimming: 3 bases; J trimming: 4 bases; junction bases outside the gene matches: 5. This CDR3 spans 16 amino acids. In germline, CDR1 is SGHTA, CDR2 FQGNSA. DNA of the CDR3: TGTGCCAGCAGCTTCCGGACTAGCGGGACTCCAGATACGCAGTATTTT. This translates into CASSFRTSGTPDTQYF.

This clonotype was observed a few times. The genes are TRBV7-9 and TRBJ1-6; D gene ambiguous. The CDR3 spans 14 residues. Germline assignment: CDR1 SEHNR and CDR2 FQNEAQ (reference sequence). V was shortened by 1 base and J by 7 bases, with 8 bases between the two germline ends. The CDR3 spells CASSLVSGNSPLHF. The CDR3 nucleotides read TGTGCCAGCAGCTTAGTATCGGGGAATTCACCCCTCCACTTT.

In DNA form, the CDR3 reads TGTGCCAGCAGCTTAAACGAGCGGGAGAGGGACATTCAGTACTTC. It translates to CASSLNERERDIQYF. The chain combines TRBV7-2 with TRBJ2-4, with 8 bases fitting TRBD2. This CDR3 contains 15 residues. Unmatched junction bases numbered 8, after V lost 2 bases and J lost 8 bases. Germline V gene lookup returns CDR1 SGHTA and CDR2 FQGNSA.

This clonotype was counted ten times or more. The chain links TRBV24-1 to TRBJ2-1, with a weak D call TRBD2 (5 bases). This CDR3 contains 12 residues. V was clipped by 5 bases and J by 6 bases, with 7 bases between them. Germline V gives CDR1 KGHDR, CDR2 SFDVKD. This CDR3 reads CATSAAGNEQFF. The CDR3 DNA reads as TGTGCCACCAGTGCGGCGGGCAATGAGCAGTTCTTC.

The chain uses TRBV20-1 and TRBJ2-7; D is undetermined. The CDR3 loop spans 13 amino acids. Trimming removed 2 bases at V and 0 bases at J, with 8 bases between. CDR1 is DFQATT, CDR2 SNEGSKA, per germline (reference sequence). The CDR3 coding sequence is TGCAGTGCTAGATCACGGAGCTCCTACGAGCAGTACTTC. Translation: CSARSRSSYEQYF.

This clonotype has at least ten counts. The chain is built from TRBV12-3 or TRBV12-4 and TRBJ2-3, with D perhaps TRBD2 (6 bases). The CDR3 runs 14 residues. V shed 5 bases and J shed 4 bases, with 13 bases lying between them. CDR3: CASSLRLAADTQYF. The CDR3 DNA is TGTGCCAGCAGTCTCCGTTTAGCGGCAGATACGCAGTATTTT.

There are a few counts of this clonotype. V usage is TRBV6-5 and J usage is TRBJ2-5; possible D gene TRBD2, 6 bases. V was pared by 6 bases and J by 2 bases, with 13 bases between. The CDR3 length is 14 residues. CDR1 MNHEY and CDR2 SVGAGI come from the germline V gene. CDR3 in amino acids: CASSSRGTQETQYF. CDR3 sequence (DNA): TGTGCCAGCAGCTCCCGGGGGACTCAAGAGACCCAGTACTTC.

This chain joins TRBV7-2 and TRBJ2-1; D gene ambiguous. Germline-derived CDR1 and CDR2 are SGHTA and FQGNSA. Trimming left V 1 base short and J 6 bases short, with 13 bases between. The CDR3 is made up of 15 amino acids. For the CDR3, the DNA is TGTGCCAGCAGCTTAGGACCCGGACCGACCAATGAGCAGTTCTTC. Residues: CASSLGPGPTNEQFF.

The J gene is TRBJ2-5, the V gene TRBV5-1, with D maybe TRBD1 (5 bases). This CDR3 has 16 residues. Germline CDR1 is SGHRS and CDR2 is YFSETQ. V lost 4 bases and J 5 bases, leaving 21 bases between the germline ends. The CDR3 DNA reads as TGCGCCAGCAGCCACCGACCCATGGACAACGAGGAGACCCAGTACTTC. Encoded protein: CASSHRPMDNEETQYF.

The CDR3 bases are TGTGCCAGCACCCTAGGGACGTACAATGAGCAGTTCTTC. This gives the protein CASTLGTYNEQFF. The rearrangement uses TRBV7-2 and TRBJ2-1; possibly TRBD1 or TRBD2 for D (5 bases each). This CDR3 region has 13 residues. Germline V gene sequence: CDR1 SGHTA, CDR2 FQGNSA. The V end was cut by 7 bases, the J end by 4 bases, with 11 bases between.